Below are 8 T cell receptor beta chains sequenced from a single sample in a study of pediatric ulcerative colitis. The rectum was sampled with one to two pinch biopsies at colonoscopy. Repertoires were generated with immunoSEQ multiplex PCR, while TCRdb's copy carries only in-frame clones and drops some. The sample contains some 50,000 clones, 78% of which appear only once. Input material: gut tissue. These TCRs come from a girl aged 10-17 years with moderate ulcerative colitis.

The rearrangement links TRBV18 to TRBJ2-7, with D tentatively TRBD1 (6 bases). Germline lookup yields CDR1 KGHSH and CDR2 LQKENI. The CDR3 has 14 amino acids. V lost 4 bases to trimming and J lost 0 bases, with 10 bases between them. The CDR3 DNA reads TGTGCCAGCTCACAAAACAGGGTCTCCTACGAGCAGTACTTC. It specifies CASSQNRVSYEQYF. Based on the CDR3 plus reference TRBV18 and TRBJ2-7, the full variable domain is NAGVMQNPRHLVRRRGQEARLRCSPMKGHSHVYWYRQLPEEGLKFMVYLQKENIIDESGMPKERFSAEFPKEGPSILRIQQVVRGDSAAYFCASSQNRVSYEQYFGPGTRLTVT.

J is TRBJ2-5 and V is TRBV20-1; unclear D gene. CDR1 DFQATT and CDR2 SNEGSKA come from the germline V gene (reference sequence). The length of the CDR3 is 10 residues. V shed 1 base and J shed 7 bases, with 4 bases lying between them. This CDR3 is CSARGGTQYF. The CDR3 DNA reads TGCAGTGCTAGAGGTGGGACCCAGTACTTC.

This rearrangement joins TRBV4-1 to TRBJ2-3; D is perhaps TRBD1 (6 bases). Trimming cost V 4 bases and J 3 bases, with 11 bases left between them. Germline V gene data show CDR1 as MGHRA and CDR2 as YSYEKL. The CDR3 extends over 14 amino acids. CDR3 sequence: CASSPPTGTDTQYF. CDR3 coding DNA: TGCGCCAGCAGCCCCCCTACAGGGACAGATACGCAGTATTTT.

This clone was counted between two and nine times. J is TRBJ1-2 and V is TRBV5-1, with no clear D. V was clipped by 7 bases and J by 8 bases, with 15 bases between them. CDR1 and CDR2 from the germline V gene are SGHRS and YFSETQ. The CDR3 runs to 12 residues. The CDR3 DNA sequence: TGCGCCAGCGGTTCGGGCGCGGAGGGCTACACCTTC. It yields the protein CASGSGAEGYTF.

The chain has TRBV28 and TRBJ2-1; a possible D gene is TRBD2 (6 bases). Germline V CDR1 and CDR2: MDHEN, SYDVKM. CDR3 length: 13 residues. V was cut by 2 bases and J by 9 bases, with 11 bases left in between. The CDR3 loop reads CASSLAGSAEQFF. CDR3 nucleotide sequence: TGTGCCAGCAGTTTAGCCGGGAGTGCTGAGCAGTTCTTC.

This clone was counted a few times. The chain combines TRBV5-8 with TRBJ1-3; 7 bases agree with TRBD1. Germline CDR1 and CDR2: SGHTS and YDEGEE. The J segment lost 2 bases and the V segment lost 4 bases, leaving 6 bases of the junction unmatched. The CDR3 is made up of 15 amino acids. For the CDR3, the DNA is TGTGCCAGCAGCCTGAACAGGGGAGCTGGAAACACCATATATTTT. Protein sequence: CASSLNRGAGNTIYF.

A single count supports this clone. The V and J genes are TRBV7-2 and TRBJ2-1; 7 positions agree with TRBD1. V lost 5 bases, J lost 3 bases, and 7 bases stayed unmatched. The CDR3 is 15 residues long. The germline CDR1 and CDR2 sequences are SGHTA and FQGNSA. The CDR3 sequence is CASSPPGQNYNEQFF. The DNA for the CDR3 is TGTGCCAGCAGCCCACCGGGACAGAACTACAATGAGCAGTTCTTC.

This clone has only one observation. CDR3: CASSFKRDWGYTF. For the CDR3, the DNA is TGTGCCAGCAGTTTTAAGAGAGACTGGGGCTACACCTTC. The chain carries TRBV27 and TRBJ1-2; D remains ambiguous. Germline-derived CDR1 and CDR2 are MNHEY and SMNVEV (reference sequence). The V gene lost 3 bases and the J gene lost 8 bases, with 13 bases spanning the gap. This CDR3 is 13 amino acids long.